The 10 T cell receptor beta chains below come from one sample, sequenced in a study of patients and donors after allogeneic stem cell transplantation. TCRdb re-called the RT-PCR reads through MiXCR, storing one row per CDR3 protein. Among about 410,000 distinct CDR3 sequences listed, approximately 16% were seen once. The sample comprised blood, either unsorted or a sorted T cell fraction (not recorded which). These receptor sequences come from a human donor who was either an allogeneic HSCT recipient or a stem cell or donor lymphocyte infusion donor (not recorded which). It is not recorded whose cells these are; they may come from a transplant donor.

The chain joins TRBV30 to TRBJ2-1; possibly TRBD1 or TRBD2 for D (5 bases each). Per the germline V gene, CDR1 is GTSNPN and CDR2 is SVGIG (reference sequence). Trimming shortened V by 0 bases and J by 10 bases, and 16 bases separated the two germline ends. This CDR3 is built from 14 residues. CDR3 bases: TGTGCCTGGAGTGTAAACTTTTATCGGGACGAGCAGTTCTTC. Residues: CAWSVNFYRDEQFF.

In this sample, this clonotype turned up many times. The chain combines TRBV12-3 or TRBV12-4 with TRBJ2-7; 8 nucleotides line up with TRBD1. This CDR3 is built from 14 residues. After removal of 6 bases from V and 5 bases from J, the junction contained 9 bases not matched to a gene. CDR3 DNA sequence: TGTGCCAGCAGACGACAGGGGTTTGGAGACGAGCAGTACTTC. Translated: CASRRQGFGDEQYF.

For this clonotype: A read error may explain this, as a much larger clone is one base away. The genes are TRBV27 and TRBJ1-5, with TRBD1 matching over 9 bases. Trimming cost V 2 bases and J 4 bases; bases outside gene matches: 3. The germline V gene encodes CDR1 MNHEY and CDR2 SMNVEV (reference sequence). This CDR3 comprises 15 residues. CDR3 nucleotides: TGTGCCAGCAGTTTAACAGGGGGCCGGAATCAGCCCCAGCATTTT. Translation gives CASSLTGGRNQPQHF.

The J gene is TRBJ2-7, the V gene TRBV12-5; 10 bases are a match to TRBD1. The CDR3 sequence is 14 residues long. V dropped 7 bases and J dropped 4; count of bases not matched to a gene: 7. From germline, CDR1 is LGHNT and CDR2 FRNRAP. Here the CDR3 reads CASAQWDRGYEQYF. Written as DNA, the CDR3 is TGTGCTAGTGCCCAATGGGACAGGGGTTACGAGCAGTACTTC.

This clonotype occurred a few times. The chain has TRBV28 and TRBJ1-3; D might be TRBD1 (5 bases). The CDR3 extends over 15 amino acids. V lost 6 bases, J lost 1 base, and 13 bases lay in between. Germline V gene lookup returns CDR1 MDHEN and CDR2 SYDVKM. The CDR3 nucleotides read TGTGCCAGCAGAATAACAAGGGGATCTGGAAACACCATATATTTT. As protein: CASRITRGSGNTIYF.

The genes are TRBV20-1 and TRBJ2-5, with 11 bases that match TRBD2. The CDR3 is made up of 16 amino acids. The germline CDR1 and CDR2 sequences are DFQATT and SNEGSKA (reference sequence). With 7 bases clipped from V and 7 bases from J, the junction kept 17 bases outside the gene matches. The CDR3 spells CSVPTSGGNRLGTQYF. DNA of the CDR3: TGCAGTGTTCCCACTAGCGGGGGAAACCGTTTGGGGACCCAGTACTTC.

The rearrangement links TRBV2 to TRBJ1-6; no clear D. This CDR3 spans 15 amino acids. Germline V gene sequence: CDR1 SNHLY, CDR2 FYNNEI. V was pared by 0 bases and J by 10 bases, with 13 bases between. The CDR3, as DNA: TGTGCCAGCAGTGAAGCGCTTGGGATCCAATCACCCCTCCACTTT. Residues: CASSEALGIQSPLHF.

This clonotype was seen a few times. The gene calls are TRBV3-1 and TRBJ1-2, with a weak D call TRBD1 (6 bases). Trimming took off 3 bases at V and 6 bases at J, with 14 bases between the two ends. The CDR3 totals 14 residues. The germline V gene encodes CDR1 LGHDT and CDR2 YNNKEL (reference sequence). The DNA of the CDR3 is TGTGCCAGCAGCCACAACACAGGGTTCAATGGCTACACCTTC. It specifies CASSHNTGFNGYTF.

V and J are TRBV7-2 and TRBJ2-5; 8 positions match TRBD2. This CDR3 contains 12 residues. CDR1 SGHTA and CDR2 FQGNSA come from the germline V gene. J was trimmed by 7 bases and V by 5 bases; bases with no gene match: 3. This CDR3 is CASSPAGVTQYF. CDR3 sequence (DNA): TGTGCCAGCAGCCCAGCGGGGGTGACCCAGTACTTC.

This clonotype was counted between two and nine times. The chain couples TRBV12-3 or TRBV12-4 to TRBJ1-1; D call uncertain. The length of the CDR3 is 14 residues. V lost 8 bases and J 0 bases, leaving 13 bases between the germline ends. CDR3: CASSVGWLNTEAFF. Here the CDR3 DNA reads TGTGCCAGCTCGGTTGGGTGGTTGAACACTGAAGCTTTCTTT.